Shown below are 18 T cell receptor beta chains from a single sample sequenced in a study of CD8 T cells in ankylosing spondylitis (dated by TCRdb to 2015 to 2018). Library prep was done by 5' RACE. The run used an Illumina HiSeq 2500. Clones were called with MiXCR by TCRdb after fastp trimmed the public reads at Q25, and only in-frame beta chains were retained. Rows are unified per CDR3 protein, each entry keeping the most common DNA and genes. In all, the sample holds roughly 160,000 distinct CDR3 sequences, and around 9.6% of those were seen once. About 15% of the sample belongs to the ten largest clones. Specimen: blood, either unsorted or a sorted T cell fraction (not recorded which). These receptors were obtained from a female donor with ankylosing spondylitis or in good health (not recorded which).

There are many counts of this clonotype. This chain joins TRBV28 and TRBJ1-5; D gene ambiguous. Germline CDR1 reads MDHEN; CDR2 reads SYDVKM. CDR3 length: 12 residues. The V end lost 10 bases, the J end lost 1 base, and 8 bases lay between the germline ends. This chain's CDR3 is CANGGSNQPQHF. The CDR3 coding sequence is TGTGCCAACGGCGGGAGCAATCAGCCCCAGCATTTT.

This clonotype was recorded many times. The rearrangement uses TRBV4-1 and TRBJ2-1, with no clear D. The germline V gene has CDR1 MGHRA and CDR2 YSYEKL. Trimming took 2 bases from V and 8 from J, leaving 16 bases between them. There are 15 residues in the CDR3. CDR3 in DNA: TGCGCCAGCAGCCAAACACCCACGTCTACGGATGAGCAGTTCTTC. Translated, it gives CASSQTPTSTDEQFF.

This rearrangement joins TRBV9 to TRBJ2-1; 13 nucleotides line up with TRBD2. There are 15 residues in the CDR3. V shed 4 bases, J shed 7 bases, and the junction held 5 bases outside the gene matches. Germline lookup yields CDR1 SGDLS and CDR2 YYNGEE. The CDR3 reads CASSRGTSGNNEQFF. DNA for the CDR3: TGTGCCAGCAGCCGAGGGACTAGCGGGAATAATGAGCAGTTCTTC.

This clonotype occurred once. The chain combines TRBV30 with TRBJ2-1; 7 bases map to TRBD2. This CDR3 has 13 amino acids. CDR1 and CDR2 (germline): GTSNPN, SVGIG (reference sequence). CDR3 sequence (DNA): TGTGCTCGGGACGACTCGCGGGGGAATGAGCAGTTCTTC. Its protein product is CARDDSRGNEQFF.

This clonotype was seen a few times. The gene calls are TRBV30 and TRBJ2-7; TRBD1 is a possible D gene (5 bases). This CDR3 is 13 amino acids long. The V gene's germline CDR1 is GTSNPN and CDR2 SVGIG (reference sequence). Trimming stripped 2 bases from V and 5 bases from J, with 13 bases between. The CDR3, as DNA: TGTGCCTGGAGTACCGCAGGGCGGAACGAGCAGTACTTC. It translates to CAWSTAGRNEQYF.

This clonotype was detected ten times or more. The chain links TRBV6-6 to TRBJ2-6, with TRBD1 matching over 7 bases. From germline, CDR1 is MNHNY and CDR2 SVGAGI (reference sequence). This CDR3 has 18 amino acids. Trimming cost V 7 bases and J 0 bases; bases outside gene matches: 12. The CDR3 DNA follows: TGTGCCAGCAATCCGACAGGGTCGGCACCCTCTGGGGCCAACGTCCTGACTTTC. Translated, it gives CASNPTGSAPSGANVLTF.

V usage is TRBV15 and J usage is TRBJ2-1, with TRBD2 matching 7 bases. Germline CDR1 and CDR2: LNHNV and YYDKDF (reference sequence). This CDR3 has 13 residues. Losses at the gene ends were 3 bases for V and 8 bases for J; bases not matched to a gene: 4. DNA for the CDR3: TGTGCCACCAGCAGGGGGGGGAGCCATGAGCAGTTCTTC. Translating it yields CATSRGGSHEQFF.

In its sample, this clonotype was seen many times. J is TRBJ2-2 and V is TRBV9; unclear D gene. Deletions cut 3 bases from V and 7 bases from J, with 7 bases between. The length of the CDR3 is 12 residues. Germline CDR1 is SGDLS and CDR2 is YYNGEE. CDR3 sequence: CASSARRGELFF. The CDR3 DNA follows: TGTGCCAGCAGCGCCCGACGCGGGGAGCTGTTTTTT.

CDR3 nucleotides: TGTGCCACCCGGACTAGCGGAACGTACAATGAGCAGTTCTTC. Translation gives CATRTSGTYNEQFF. This chain joins TRBV15 and TRBJ2-1; 10 bases map to TRBD2. CDR3 size: 14 residues. Germline V gives CDR1 LNHNV, CDR2 YYDKDF (reference sequence). The V and J ends lost 8 bases and 4 bases, in that order; junction bases with no gene match: 5.

In its sample, this clonotype was seen a few times. The chain is built from TRBV28 and TRBJ1-2; D call uncertain. CDR3 length: 12 amino acids. Germline V gives CDR1 MDHEN, CDR2 SYDVKM. The V end was cut by 5 bases, the J end by 6 bases, with 10 bases between. For the CDR3, the DNA is TGTGCCAGCAGTACCGGGCCCGATGGCTACACCTTC. Amino acids: CASSTGPDGYTF.

The chain uses TRBV12-3 or TRBV12-4 and TRBJ2-1; 10 nucleotides align to TRBD2. The trim removed 7 bases at V and 7 bases at J, leaving 16 bases unmatched. The CDR3 loop spans 17 amino acids. The CDR3 reads CASTSRGSSGSLNEQFF. The CDR3 nucleotides are TGTGCCAGCACCTCAAGGGGGTCTAGCGGGAGTTTAAATGAGCAGTTCTTC.

This clonotype was detected only a few times. The chain joins TRBV7-9 to TRBJ2-7; D might be TRBD1 (5 bases). In germline, CDR1 is SEHNR, CDR2 FQNEAQ (reference sequence). Trimming pared 5 bases from V and 2 bases from J, leaving 13 bases between. The CDR3 loop spans 14 amino acids. CDR3 DNA sequence: TGTGCCAGCAGCCCGGCTACAGGAACCTACGAGCAGTACTTC. Protein: CASSPATGTYEQYF.

This chain links TRBV2 with TRBJ2-7; 9 nucleotides match TRBD1. The CDR3 extends over 16 amino acids. Trimming took 4 bases from V and 6 from J; bases not matched to a gene: 13. Germline CDR1 is SNHLY and CDR2 is FYNNEI. DNA of the CDR3: TGTGCCAGCAGTGTAGGCCGAACAGGGGGCTCATTCGAGCAGTACTTC. Encoded protein: CASSVGRTGGSFEQYF.

This clonotype has at least ten counts. The chain carries TRBV6-1 and TRBJ2-3; 13 positions match TRBD2. Germline lookup yields CDR1 MNHNS and CDR2 SASEGT. Germline trimming cut 6 bases from V and 3 bases from J; bases unmatched to any gene: 3. The CDR3 has 15 amino acids. The chain's CDR3 is CASRQGLAGTDTQYF. Here the CDR3 DNA reads TGTGCCAGCAGGCAGGGACTAGCGGGGACAGATACGCAGTATTTT.

This clonotype was seen many times. This sequence joins TRBV12-3 or TRBV12-4 and TRBJ2-2; 10 positions match TRBD1. J lost 6 bases, V lost 0 bases, and 7 bases had no gene match. The CDR3 is made up of 17 amino acids. As DNA, the CDR3 is TGTGCCAGCAGTTTAGCCCGGGACAGGGGCTCGCCCGGGGAGCTGTTTTTT. Amino acid sequence: CASSLARDRGSPGELFF.

This chain uses TRBV27 with TRBJ2-3; TRBD2 matches 9 bases. The trim removed 3 bases at V and 6 bases at J, leaving 28 bases unmatched. The CDR3 length is 22 residues. Germline V gene lookup returns CDR1 MNHEY and CDR2 SMNVEV (reference sequence). The CDR3 DNA reads TGTGCCAGCAGTTTTCGGTTGGGCGTTACAGTGGCTAGCGGGGAGGAAGGGGATACGCAGTATTTT. Translation gives CASSFRLGVTVASGEEGDTQYF.

This clonotype was seen more than once but under ten times. The chain couples TRBV6-5 to TRBJ2-2; TRBD2 agrees at 9 bases. V was pared by 0 bases and J by 2 bases, with 1 base of the junction left unmatched. CDR1 and CDR2 from the germline V gene are MNHEY and SVGAGI. This CDR3 is built from 16 residues. This CDR3 reads CASSYSTSGNTGELFF. CDR3 in DNA: TGTGCCAGCAGTTACTCGACTAGCGGAAACACCGGGGAGCTGTTTTTT.

The table lists this clonotype with a few counts. The chain has TRBV2 and TRBJ2-1; TRBD2 agrees at 7 bases. Germline loops: CDR1 SNHLY, CDR2 FYNNEI. Trimming cost V 4 bases and J 4 bases; bases outside gene matches: 7. This CDR3 is built from 15 residues. The CDR3 DNA follows: TGTGCCAGCAGTGGGGAGGGAGGGGATTACAATGAGCAGTTCTTC. This gives the protein CASSGEGGDYNEQFF.